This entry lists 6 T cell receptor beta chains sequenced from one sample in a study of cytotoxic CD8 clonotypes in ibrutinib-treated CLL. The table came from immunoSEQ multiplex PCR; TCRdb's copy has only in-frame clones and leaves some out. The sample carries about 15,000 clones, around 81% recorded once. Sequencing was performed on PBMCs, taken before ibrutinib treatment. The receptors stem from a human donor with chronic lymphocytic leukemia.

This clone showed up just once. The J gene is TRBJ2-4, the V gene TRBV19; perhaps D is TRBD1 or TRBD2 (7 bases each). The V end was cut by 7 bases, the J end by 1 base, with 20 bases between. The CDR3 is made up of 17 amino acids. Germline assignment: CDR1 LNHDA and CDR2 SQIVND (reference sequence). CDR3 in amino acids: CASTPGGGLGAKNIQYF. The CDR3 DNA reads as TGTGCCAGTACCCCAGGGGGAGGACTAGGGGCCAAAAACATTCAGTACTTC.

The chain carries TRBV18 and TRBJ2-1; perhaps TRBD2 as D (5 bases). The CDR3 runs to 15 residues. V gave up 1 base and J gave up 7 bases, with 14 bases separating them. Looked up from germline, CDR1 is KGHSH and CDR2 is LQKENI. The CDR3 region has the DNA TGTGCCAGCTCACCACAGGGAGCGGCCGGTAATGAGCAGTTCTTC. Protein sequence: CASSPQGAAGNEQFF.

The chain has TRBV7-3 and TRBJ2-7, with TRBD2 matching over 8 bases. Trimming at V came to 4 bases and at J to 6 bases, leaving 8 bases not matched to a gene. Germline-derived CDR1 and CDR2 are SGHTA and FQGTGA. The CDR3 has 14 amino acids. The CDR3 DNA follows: TGTGCCAGCAGCTCCGGGACTAGTGGGTCCGAGCAGTACTTC. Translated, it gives CASSSGTSGSEQYF. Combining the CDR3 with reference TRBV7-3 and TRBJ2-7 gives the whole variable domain GAGVSQTPSNKVTEKGKYVELRCDPISGHTALYWYRQSLGQGPEFLIYFQGTGAADDSGLPNDRFFAVRPEGSVSTLKIQRTERGDSAVYLCASSSGTSGSEQYFGPGTRLTVT.

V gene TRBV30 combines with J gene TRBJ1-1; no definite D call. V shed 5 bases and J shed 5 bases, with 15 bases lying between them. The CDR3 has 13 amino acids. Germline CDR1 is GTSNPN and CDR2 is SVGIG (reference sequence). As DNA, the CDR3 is TGTGCCTGGGAACGAGGAGGGTGGACTGAAGCTTTCTTT. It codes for CAWERGGWTEAFF.

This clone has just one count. As DNA, the CDR3 is TGTGCCAGCAGCTTAGATTCAACCCCAACCTTTGAGCAGTTCTTC. Its translation is CASSLDSTPTFEQFF. The rearrangement uses TRBV11-3 and TRBJ2-1, with D unclear. The germline gives CDR1 SGHNT, CDR2 YENEEA. The CDR3 loop spans 15 amino acids. V was trimmed by 0 bases and J by 9 bases, leaving 15 bases between them. Using reference TRBV11-3 and TRBJ2-1 for the parts outside the CDR3, the full variable domain is EAGVVQSPRYKIIEKKQPVAFWCNPISGHNTLYWYLQNLGQGPELLIRYENEEAVDDSQLPKDRFSAERLKGVDSTLKIQPAELGDSAVYLCASSLDSTPTFEQFFGPGTRLTVL.

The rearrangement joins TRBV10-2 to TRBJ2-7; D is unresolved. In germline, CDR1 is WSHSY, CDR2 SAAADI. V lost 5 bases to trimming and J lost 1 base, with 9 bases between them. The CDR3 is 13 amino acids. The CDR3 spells CASSLQTSYEQYF. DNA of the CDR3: TGCGCCAGCAGTCTTCAAACATCCTACGAGCAGTACTTC.